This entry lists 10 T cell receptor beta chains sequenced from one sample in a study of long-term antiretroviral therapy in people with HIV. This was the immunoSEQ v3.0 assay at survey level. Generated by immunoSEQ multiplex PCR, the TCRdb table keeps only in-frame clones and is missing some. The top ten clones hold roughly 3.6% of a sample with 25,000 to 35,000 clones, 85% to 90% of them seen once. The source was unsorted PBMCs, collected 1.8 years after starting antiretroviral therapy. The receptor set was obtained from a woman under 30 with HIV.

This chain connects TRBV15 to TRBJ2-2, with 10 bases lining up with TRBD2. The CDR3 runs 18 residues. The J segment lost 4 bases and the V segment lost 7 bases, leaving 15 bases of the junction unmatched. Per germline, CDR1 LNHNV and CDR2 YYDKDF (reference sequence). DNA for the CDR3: TGTGCCACCAATACCCTGAAGGCTAGCGGGAGTCTCACCGGGGAGCTGTTTTTT. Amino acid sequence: CATNTLKASGSLTGELFF. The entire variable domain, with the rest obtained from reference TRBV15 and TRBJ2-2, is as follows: DAMVIQNPRYQVTQFGKPVTLSCSQTLNHNVMYWYQQKSSQAPKLLFHYYDKDFNNEADTPDNFQSRRPNTSFCFLDIRSPGLGDTAMYLCATNTLKASGSLTGELFFGEGSRLTVL.

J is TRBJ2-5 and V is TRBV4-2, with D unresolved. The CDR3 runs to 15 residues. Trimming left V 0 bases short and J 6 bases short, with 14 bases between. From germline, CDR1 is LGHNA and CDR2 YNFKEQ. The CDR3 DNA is TGTGCCAGCAGCCAAGAGGCTGGGGATCGGAAGACCCAGTACTTC. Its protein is CASSQEAGDRKTQYF.

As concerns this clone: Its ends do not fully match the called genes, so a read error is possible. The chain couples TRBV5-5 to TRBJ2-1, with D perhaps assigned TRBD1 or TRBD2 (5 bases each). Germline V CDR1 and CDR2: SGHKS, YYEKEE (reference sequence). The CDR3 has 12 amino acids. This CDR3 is CASSLTGRKGVF. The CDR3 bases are TGTGCCAGCAGCTTAACGGGACGGAAGGGTGTCTTC.

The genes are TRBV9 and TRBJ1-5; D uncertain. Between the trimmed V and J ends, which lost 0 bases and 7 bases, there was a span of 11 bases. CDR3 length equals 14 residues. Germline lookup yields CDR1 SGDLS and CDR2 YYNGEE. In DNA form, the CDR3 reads TGTGCCAGCAGCGTAGGATTTGAGGGCCAGCCCCAGCATTTT. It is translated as CASSVGFEGQPQHF.

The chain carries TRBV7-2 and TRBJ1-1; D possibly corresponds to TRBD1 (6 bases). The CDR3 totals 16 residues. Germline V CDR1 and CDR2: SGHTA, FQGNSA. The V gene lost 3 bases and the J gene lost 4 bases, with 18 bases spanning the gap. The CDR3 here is CASSFFSWGHGTEAFF. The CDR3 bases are TGTGCCAGCAGCTTTTTTTCATGGGGGCACGGCACTGAAGCTTTCTTT.

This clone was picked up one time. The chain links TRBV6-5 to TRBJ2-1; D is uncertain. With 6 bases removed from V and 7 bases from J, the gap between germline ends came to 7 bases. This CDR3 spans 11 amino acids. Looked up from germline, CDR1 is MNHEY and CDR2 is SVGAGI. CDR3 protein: CASSGFNEQFF. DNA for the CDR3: TGTGCCAGCAGCGGCTTTAATGAGCAGTTCTTC.

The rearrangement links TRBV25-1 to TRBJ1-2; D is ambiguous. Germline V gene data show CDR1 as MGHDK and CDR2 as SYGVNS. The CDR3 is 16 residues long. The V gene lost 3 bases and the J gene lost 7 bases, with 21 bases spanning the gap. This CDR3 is CASSDGVTLRDRGYTF. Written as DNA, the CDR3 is TGTGCCAGCAGTGACGGGGTAACCCTGAGGGATCGTGGCTACACCTTC.

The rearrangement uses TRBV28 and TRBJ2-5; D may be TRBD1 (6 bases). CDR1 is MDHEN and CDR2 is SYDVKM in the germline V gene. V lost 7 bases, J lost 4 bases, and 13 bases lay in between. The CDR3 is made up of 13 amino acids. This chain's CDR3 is CASNLDSLETQYF. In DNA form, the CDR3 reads TGTGCCAGCAACTTGGACAGCTTAGAGACCCAGTACTTC.

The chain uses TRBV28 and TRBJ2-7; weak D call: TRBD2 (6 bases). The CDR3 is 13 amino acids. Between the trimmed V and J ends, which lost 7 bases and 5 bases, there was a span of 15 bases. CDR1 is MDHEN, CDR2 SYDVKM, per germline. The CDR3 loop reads CASNTLGTDEQYF. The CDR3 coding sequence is TGTGCCAGCAATACCTTGGGGACTGACGAGCAGTACTTC. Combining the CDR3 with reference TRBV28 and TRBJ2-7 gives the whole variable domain DVKVTQSSRYLVKRTGEKVFLECVQDMDHENMFWYRQDPGLGLRLIYFSYDVKMKEKGDIPEGYSVSREKKERFSLILESASTNQTSMYLCASNTLGTDEQYFGPGTRLTVT.

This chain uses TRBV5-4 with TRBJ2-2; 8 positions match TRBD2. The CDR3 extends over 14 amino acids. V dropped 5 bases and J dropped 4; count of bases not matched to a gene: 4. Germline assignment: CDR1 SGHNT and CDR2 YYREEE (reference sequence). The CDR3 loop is CASRAGVGTGELFF. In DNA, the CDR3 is TGTGCCAGCAGAGCGGGAGTCGGCACCGGGGAGCTGTTTTTT.